The table lists the clone carrying this TCR beta chain with a count of one. Its antigen is currently unknown. MiXCR re-clonotyped the PCR reads for TCRdb. The sample lists 15,000 to 20,000 clones, roughly 31% seen once, with roughly a tenth in the top ten. The CDR3 covers 14 residues. CDR1 SGHAT and CDR2 FQNNGV come from the germline V gene. V lost 7 bases and J lost 4, with 13 bases in between. Patients had received no treatment of any kind before thyroid surgery. The source of the sample is a study of metastatic and nonmetastatic thyroid tumors. Looking at the study overall: Patients with malignant and benign thyroid disease provided blood and tumor or nodule tissue, whose repertoires were compared. Broader study findings: Benign nodules reportedly had significantly lower TCR beta diversity than malignant thyroid tumors in blood and tumor.

Sequencing used blood. The clonotype comes from a female donor with papillary thyroid cancer or a benign thyroid nodule (not recorded which). Some clones in this sample may be carry-over from other donors' samples. The chain couples TRBV11-2 to TRBJ2-2; TRBD2 might be the D (5 bases). The CDR3 reads CASTPRGTTGELFF. The CDR3 region has the DNA TGTGCCAGCACCCCCCGGGGTACCACCGGGGAGCTGTTTTTT.